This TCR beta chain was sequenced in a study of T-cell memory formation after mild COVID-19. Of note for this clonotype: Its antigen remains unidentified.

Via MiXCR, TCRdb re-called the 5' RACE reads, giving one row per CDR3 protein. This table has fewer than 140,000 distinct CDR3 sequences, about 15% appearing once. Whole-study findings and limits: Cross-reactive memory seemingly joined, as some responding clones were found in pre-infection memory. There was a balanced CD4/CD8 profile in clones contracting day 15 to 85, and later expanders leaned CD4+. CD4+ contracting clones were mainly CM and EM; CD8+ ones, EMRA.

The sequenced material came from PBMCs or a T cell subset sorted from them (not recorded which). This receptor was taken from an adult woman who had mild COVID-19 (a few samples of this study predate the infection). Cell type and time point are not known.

The CDR3: CASSLYAGGQNNEQFF. The CDR3 DNA is TGCGCCAGCAGCTTATACGCGGGGGGGCAAAACAATGAGCAGTTCTTC. This chain links TRBV5-1 with TRBJ2-1; TRBD2 agrees at 9 bases. J lost 5 bases, V lost 2 bases, and 8 bases had no gene match. Per the germline V gene, CDR1 is SGHRS and CDR2 is YFSETQ. The CDR3 has 16 residues.